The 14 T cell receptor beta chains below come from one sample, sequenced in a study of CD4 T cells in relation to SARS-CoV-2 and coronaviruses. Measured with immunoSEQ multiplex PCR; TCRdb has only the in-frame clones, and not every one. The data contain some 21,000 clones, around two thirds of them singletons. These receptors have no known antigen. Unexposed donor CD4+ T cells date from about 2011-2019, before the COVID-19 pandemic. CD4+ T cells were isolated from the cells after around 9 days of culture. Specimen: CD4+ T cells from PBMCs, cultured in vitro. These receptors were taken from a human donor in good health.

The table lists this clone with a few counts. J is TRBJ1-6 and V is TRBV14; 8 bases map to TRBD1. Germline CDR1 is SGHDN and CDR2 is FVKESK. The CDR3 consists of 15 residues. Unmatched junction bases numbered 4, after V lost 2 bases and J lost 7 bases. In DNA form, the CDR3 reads TGTGCCAGCAGCCAATGGACAGGGCCCAATTCACCCCTCCACTTT. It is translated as CASSQWTGPNSPLHF.

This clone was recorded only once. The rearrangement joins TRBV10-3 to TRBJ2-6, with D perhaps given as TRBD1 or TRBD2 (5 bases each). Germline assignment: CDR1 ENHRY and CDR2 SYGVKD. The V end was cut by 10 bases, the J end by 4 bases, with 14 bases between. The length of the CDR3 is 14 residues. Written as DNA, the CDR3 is TGTGCCACGAGGGACGGGCTCGGGGCCAACGTCCTGACTTTC. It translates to CATRDGLGANVLTF.

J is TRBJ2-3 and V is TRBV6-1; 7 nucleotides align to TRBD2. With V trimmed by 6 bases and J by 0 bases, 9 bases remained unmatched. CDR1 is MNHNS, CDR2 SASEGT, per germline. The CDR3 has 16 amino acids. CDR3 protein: CASRESLAVSTDTQYF. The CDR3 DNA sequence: TGTGCCAGCAGGGAATCGCTAGCGGTTAGCACAGATACGCAGTATTTT.

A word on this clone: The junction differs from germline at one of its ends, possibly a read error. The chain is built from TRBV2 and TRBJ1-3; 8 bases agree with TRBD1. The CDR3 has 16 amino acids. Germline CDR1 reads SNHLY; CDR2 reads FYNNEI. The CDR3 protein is CASREGQGAQRNTIYF. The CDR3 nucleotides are TGTGCCAGCAGAGAAGGACAGGGCGCGCAGAGAAACACCATATATTTT.

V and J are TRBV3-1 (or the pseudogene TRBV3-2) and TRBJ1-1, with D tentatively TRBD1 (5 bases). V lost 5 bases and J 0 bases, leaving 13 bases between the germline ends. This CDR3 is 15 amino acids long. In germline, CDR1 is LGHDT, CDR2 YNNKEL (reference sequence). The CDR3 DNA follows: TGTGCCAGCAGCTTATCCGGGGGAATGAACACTGAAGCTTTCTTT. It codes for CASSLSGGMNTEAFF.

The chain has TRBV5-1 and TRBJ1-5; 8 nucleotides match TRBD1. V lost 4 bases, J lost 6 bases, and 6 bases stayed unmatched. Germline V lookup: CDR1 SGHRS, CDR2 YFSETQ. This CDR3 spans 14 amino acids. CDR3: CASSPGTGAQPQHF. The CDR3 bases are TGCGCCAGCAGCCCAGGGACAGGTGCTCAGCCCCAGCATTTT. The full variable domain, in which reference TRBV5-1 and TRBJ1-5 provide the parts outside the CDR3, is KAGVTQTPRYLIKTRGQQVTLSCSPISGHRSVSWYQQTPGQGLQFLFEYFSETQRNKGNFPGRFSGRQFSNSRSEMNVSTLELGDSALYLCASSPGTGAQPQHFGDGTRLSIL.

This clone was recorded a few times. Written as DNA, the CDR3 is TGCGCCAGCAGCCAAGAAGAGGCAGGGAACACTGAAGCTTTCTTT. It codes for CASSQEEAGNTEAFF. The V and J genes are TRBV4-1 and TRBJ1-1; D gene unclear. The CDR3 loop spans 15 amino acids. The V gene's germline CDR1 is MGHRA and CDR2 YSYEKL. Between the trimmed V and J ends, which lost 0 bases and 1 base, there was a span of 9 bases.

CDR3 protein: CASSPTDRALAYEQYF. CDR3 nucleotides: TGCGCCAGCAGCCCAACCGACAGGGCCCTCGCGTACGAGCAGTACTTC. The chain couples TRBV4-1 to TRBJ2-7; 7 bases fit TRBD1. V was clipped by 4 bases and J by 4 bases; unmatched bases: 13. The CDR3 is 16 amino acids. Germline V lookup: CDR1 MGHRA, CDR2 YSYEKL.

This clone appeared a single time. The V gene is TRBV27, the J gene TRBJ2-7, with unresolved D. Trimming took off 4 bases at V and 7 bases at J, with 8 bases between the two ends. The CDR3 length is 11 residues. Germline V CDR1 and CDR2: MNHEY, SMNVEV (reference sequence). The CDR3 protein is CASSSPREQYF. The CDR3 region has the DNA TGTGCCAGCAGTTCCCCGAGAGAGCAGTACTTC.

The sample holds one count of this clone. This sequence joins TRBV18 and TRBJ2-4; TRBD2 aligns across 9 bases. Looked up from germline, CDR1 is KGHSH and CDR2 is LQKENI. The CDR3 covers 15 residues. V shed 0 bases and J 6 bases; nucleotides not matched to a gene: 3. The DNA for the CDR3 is TGTGCCAGCTCACCACCTAGCGGGAGCGGAAACATTCAGTACTTC. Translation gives CASSPPSGSGNIQYF.

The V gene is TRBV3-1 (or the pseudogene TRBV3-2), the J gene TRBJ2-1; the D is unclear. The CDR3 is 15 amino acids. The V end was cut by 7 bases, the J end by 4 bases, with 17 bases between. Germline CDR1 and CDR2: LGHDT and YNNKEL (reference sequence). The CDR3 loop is CASTGRWATYNEQFF. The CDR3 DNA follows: TGTGCCAGCACCGGTCGATGGGCGACTTACAATGAGCAGTTCTTC.

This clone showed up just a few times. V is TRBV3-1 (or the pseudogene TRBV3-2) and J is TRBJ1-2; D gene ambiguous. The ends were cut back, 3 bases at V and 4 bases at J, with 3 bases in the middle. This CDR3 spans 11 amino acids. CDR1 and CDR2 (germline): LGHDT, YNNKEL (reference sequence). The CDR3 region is CASSQGYGYTF. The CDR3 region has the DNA TGTGCCAGCAGCCAGGGCTATGGCTACACCTTC.

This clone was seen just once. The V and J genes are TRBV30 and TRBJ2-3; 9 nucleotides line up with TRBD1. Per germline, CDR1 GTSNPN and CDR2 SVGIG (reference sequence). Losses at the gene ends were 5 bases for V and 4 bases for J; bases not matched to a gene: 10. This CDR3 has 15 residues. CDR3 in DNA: TGTGCCTGGTCCCTCCGGGACAGGGTCGCAGATACGCAGTATTTT. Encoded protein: CAWSLRDRVADTQYF.

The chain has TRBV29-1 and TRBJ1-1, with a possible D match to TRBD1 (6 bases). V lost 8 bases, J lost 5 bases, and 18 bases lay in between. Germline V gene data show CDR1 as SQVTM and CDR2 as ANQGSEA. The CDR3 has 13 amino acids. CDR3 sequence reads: CSSRQGRGTEAFF. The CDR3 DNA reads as TGCAGCTCTAGGCAGGGGCGGGGGACTGAAGCTTTCTTT.